This T cell receptor beta chain was captured by sequencing in a study of beta chain features in type 1 diabetes. Notes on the study in general: Moderate yet significant TCRB CDR3 shortening was seen in Type 1 diabetes patients in all four CD4+ subsets. Diminished insertions and augmented deletions at VDJ junctions characterized type 1 diabetes patients.

This CDR3 is 14 amino acids long. The germline gives CDR1 MNHNY, CDR2 SVGAGI (reference sequence). Trimming removed 8 bases from V and 1 base from J, with 14 bases in between. Expressed TCRB transcripts got sequenced, as all isolated RNA was reverse transcribed. Average reads for naive, central memory and regulatory T cell samples were about 3.57 million. The repertoire was sequenced with immunoSEQ multiplex PCR; TCRdb's copy has only in-frame clones and lacks some. This sample has approximately 170,000 clones, with 7% to 9% found just once. Each of the CD4+ naive, central memory, regulatory and stem cell-like memory populations was sorted via CD45RO/CCR7/CD25/CD127/CD95/CD27. To note about this clone: As yet, its antigen is unknown.

This TCR was sampled from a man between 18 and 29 years old with type 1 diabetes. The rearrangement links TRBV6-6 to TRBJ1-1; D may be TRBD1 (5 bases). The sample consisted of central memory CD4+ T cells from blood. The CDR3, as DNA: TGTGCCAGCCGCGGGGGTAAGGAGAACACTGAAGCTTTCTTT. It codes for CASRGGKENTEAFF.